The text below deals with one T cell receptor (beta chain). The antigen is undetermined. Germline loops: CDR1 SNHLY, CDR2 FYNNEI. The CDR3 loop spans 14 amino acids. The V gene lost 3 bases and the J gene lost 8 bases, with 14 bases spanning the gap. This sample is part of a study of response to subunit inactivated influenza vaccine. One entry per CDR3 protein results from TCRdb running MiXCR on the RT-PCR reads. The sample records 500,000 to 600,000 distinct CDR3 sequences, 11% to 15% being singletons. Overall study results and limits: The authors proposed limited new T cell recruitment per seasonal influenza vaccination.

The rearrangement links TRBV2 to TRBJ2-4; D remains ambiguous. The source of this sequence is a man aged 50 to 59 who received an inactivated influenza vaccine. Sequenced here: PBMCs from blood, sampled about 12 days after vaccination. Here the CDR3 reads CASSDRRPEYIQYF. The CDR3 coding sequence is TGTGCCAGCAGTGATAGGCGGCCGGAATACATTCAGTACTTC.